The rows below give T cell receptor beta chains drawn from one sample of a study of T cell responses to AZD1222 COVID-19 vaccine. The protocol was immunoSEQ multiplex PCR, while the TCRdb copy is restricted to in-frame clones and leaves out a portion. Of about 140,000 clones listed, about 90% are singletons. The source material was peripheral blood, sampled 28 days after the second dose of the MenACWY control vaccine. The receptors originated from an adult who received the MenACWY meningococcal vaccine as a control. The CDR3 runs from the conserved cysteine through the conserved F or W. The order of the fields is CDR3 protein, CDR3 DNA, clone size, D gene, V gene, J gene. A D gene is named only where the DNA matches it firmly. A row's size may be missing; if present it is once, few, many or a size class.

CSSETGQGEGYTF	TGCAGCTCTGAAACGGGACAGGGTGAAGGCTACACCTTC	few	TRBD1	TRBV29-1	TRBJ1-2
CAIPGGGATGELFF	TGTGCCATCCCCGGGGGAGGGGCGACCGGGGAGCTGTTTTTT	.	TRBD2	TRBV10-3	TRBJ2-2
CASSLDRHSGNTIYF	TGTGCCAGTAGCCTTGACCGACACTCTGGAAACACCATATATTTT	.	.	TRBV19	TRBJ1-3
CASSLRAGGYEQYF	TGTGCCAGCAGCTTACGGGCAGGGGGCTACGAGCAGTACTTC	.	TRBD1	TRBV11-2	TRBJ2-7
CASSSGQVAETQYF	TGTGCCAGCAGTTCGGGACAGGTGGCGGAGACCCAGTACTTC	.	TRBD1	TRBV27	TRBJ2-5
CASSYRRTGGSYGYTF	TGTGCCAGCAGTTACAGGAGGACAGGAGGTTCATATGGCTACACCTTC	few	TRBD1	TRBV6-5	TRBJ1-2
CASSLIGEKLFF	TGTGCCAGCAGCCTCATAGGGGAAAAACTGTTTTTT	once	.	TRBV28	TRBJ1-4
CSVAGTSDPSSYNEQFF	TGCAGCGTCGCAGGGACTAGCGATCCGAGCTCCTACAATGAGCAGTTCTTC	.	TRBD2	TRBV29-1	TRBJ2-1
CASSLGWGDEQYF	TGTGCCAGCAGCCTAGGATGGGGAGACGAGCAGTACTTC	.	.	TRBV7-9	TRBJ2-7
CASSLFGHQETQYF	TGTGCCAGCAGTTTATTCGGACACCAAGAGACCCAGTACTTC	.	.	TRBV27	TRBJ2-5
CASSPRDYSYEQYF	TGTGCCAGCAGCCCCCGGGACTATTCCTACGAGCAGTACTTC	.	TRBD2	TRBV3-1/TRBV3-2	TRBJ2-7
CASRLTANTEAFF	TGTGCCAGCAGGTTGACAGCTAACACTGAAGCTTTCTTT	.	.	TRBV12-3/TRBV12-4	TRBJ1-1
CASSIGPQSTEAFF	TGTGCCAGTAGTATAGGCCCCCAATCCACTGAAGCTTTCTTT	.	.	TRBV19	TRBJ1-1
CASSQTPGQGPSVAKNIQYF	TGCGCCAGCAGTCAAACCCCGGGACAGGGCCCTTCTGTGGCCAAAAACATTCAGTACTTC	.	TRBD1	TRBV23-1	TRBJ2-4
CASSLDRATEAFF	TGTGCCAGCAGTTTAGATCGAGCCACTGAAGCTTTCTTT	.	.	TRBV27	TRBJ1-1
CASRDRTNTEAFF	TGTGCCAGCAGAGATAGGACGAACACTGAAGCTTTCTTT	.	.	TRBV2	TRBJ1-1
CASSSGQDQETQYF	TGTGCTAGCAGCTCGGGACAGGACCAAGAGACCCAGTACTTC	.	TRBD1	TRBV7-7	TRBJ2-5
CASRGQENQPQHF	TGTGCCAGCAGGGGACAGGAAAATCAGCCCCAGCATTTT	.	TRBD1	TRBV6-5	TRBJ1-5
CASSFSQETGTGNTIYF	TGTGCCAGCAGTTTTTCACAGGAGACCGGTACTGGAAACACCATATATTTT	.	.	TRBV28	TRBJ1-3
CASSVGQTRRSDEQFF	TGTGCCAGCAGCGTAGGGCAGACTCGGCGTTCGGATGAGCAGTTCTTC	.	.	TRBV9	TRBJ2-1
CASSLVSGAGTGELFF	TGTGCCAGCAGCTTAGTCTCAGGGGCGGGCACCGGGGAGCTGTTTTTT	once	.	TRBV7-3	TRBJ2-2
CASSLVVTSGTDTQYF	TGTGCCAGCAGCTTAGTTGTGACTAGCGGTACAGACACGCAGTATTTT	.	TRBD2	TRBV7-3	TRBJ2-3
CASSLTANEQFF	TGTGCCAGCAGCTTAACAGCAAATGAGCAGTTCTTC	.	.	TRBV7-9	TRBJ2-1
CASSQDGTSGITDTQYF	TGCGCCAGCAGCCAAGATGGAACTAGCGGGATCACAGATACGCAGTATTTT	.	TRBD2	TRBV4-1	TRBJ2-3
CASGDWGGLAFQLAKNIQYF	TGTGCCAGCGGAGATTGGGGGGGGCTAGCGTTCCAACTAGCCAAAAACATTCAGTACTTC	.	.	TRBV21-1	TRBJ2-4
CAWSTGTGNYEQYF	TGTGCCTGGAGCACCGGGACAGGGAACTACGAGCAGTACTTC	.	TRBD1	TRBV30	TRBJ2-7
CASSPGLAGLETQYF	TGCGCCAGCAGTCCCGGACTAGCGGGTCTAGAGACCCAGTACTTC	.	TRBD2	TRBV5-1	TRBJ2-5
CASRRPGLAGGEQFF	TGTGCCAGCAGACGCCCGGGACTAGCGGGGGGAGAGCAGTTCTTC	.	TRBD2	TRBV6-5	TRBJ2-1
CASSPSDRDGTEAFF	TGTGCCAGCAGTCCCTCGGACAGGGATGGCACTGAAGCTTTCTTT	.	TRBD1	TRBV28	TRBJ1-1
CAWSPPGHSEQFF	TGTGCCTGGAGTCCGCCGGGACACAGTGAGCAGTTCTTC	.	.	TRBV30	TRBJ2-1
CASSSRAVYEQYF	TGTGCCAGCAGTTCCAGGGCGGTCTACGAGCAGTACTTC	.	.	TRBV12-3/TRBV12-4	TRBJ2-7
CASSQDLGRTSGNTIYF	TGTGCCAGCAGCCAAGATCTAGGACGGACCTCTGGAAACACCATATATTTT	.	.	TRBV14	TRBJ1-3
CSAMYRATGELFF	TGCAGTGCTATGTACAGGGCCACCGGGGAGCTGTTTTTT	.	.	TRBV29-1	TRBJ2-2
CASSYSTGGGLEQYF	TGTGCCAGCAGTTACTCCACAGGCGGGGGGCTCGAGCAGTACTTC	.	TRBD2	TRBV6-6	TRBJ2-7
CASSSRNSAYEQYF	TGTGCCAGCAGTTCGCGGAATAGCGCCTACGAGCAGTACTTC	.	.	TRBV6-5	TRBJ2-7
CASSPSYEQYF	TGTGCCAGCAGCCCCTCCTACGAGCAGTACTTC	.	.	TRBV11-2	TRBJ2-7
CASSPGTGGWNEQFF	TGTGCCAGCTCACCGGGGACAGGGGGGTGGAATGAGCAGTTCTTC	.	TRBD1	TRBV18	TRBJ2-1